This T cell receptor beta chain was sequenced during a study of shared clonotypes between healthy human individuals. The data were produced by immunoSEQ multiplex PCR, yet TCRdb's version contains in-frame clones alone and is incomplete. The data show 550,000 to 750,000 clones, roughly nine tenths seen once. Positive CCR7 selection of CD45RO-negative cells yielded the naive CD8 cells, and terminally differentiated effector memory CD45RA+ cells were excluded. The trim removed 5 bases at V and 7 bases at J, leaving 19 bases unmatched. CDR1 and CDR2 from the germline V gene are SEHNR and FQNEAQ (reference sequence). This CDR3 region has 17 residues.

This clonotype was obtained from a man younger than 40 in good health. Sequences were obtained from naive CD8+ T cells sorted from blood. The rearrangement joins TRBV7-9 to TRBJ1-1, with 7 bases fitting TRBD1. The chain's CDR3 is CASSHIGQAGGRDEAFF. The CDR3 nucleotides are TGTGCCAGCAGCCATATTGGACAGGCTGGTGGAAGGGATGAAGCTTTCTTT. Variable domain in full (rest from reference TRBV7-9 and TRBJ1-1): DTGVSQNPRHKITKRGQNVTFRCDPISEHNRLYWYRQTLGQGPEFLTYFQNEAQLEKSRLLSDRFSAERPKGSFSTLEIQRTEQGDSAMYLCASSHIGQAGGRDEAFFGQGTRLTVV.